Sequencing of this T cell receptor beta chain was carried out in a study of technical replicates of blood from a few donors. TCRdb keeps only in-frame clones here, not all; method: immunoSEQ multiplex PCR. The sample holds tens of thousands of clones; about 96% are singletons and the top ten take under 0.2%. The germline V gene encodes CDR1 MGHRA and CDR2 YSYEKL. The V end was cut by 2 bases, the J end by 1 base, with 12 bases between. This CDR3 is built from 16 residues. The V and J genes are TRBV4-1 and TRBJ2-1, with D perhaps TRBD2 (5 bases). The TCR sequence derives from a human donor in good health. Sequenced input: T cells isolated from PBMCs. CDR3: CASSQSSGYSYNEQFF. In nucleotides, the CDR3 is TGCGCCAGCAGCCAATCCAGCGGCTATTCCTACAATGAGCAGTTCTTC.